This T cell receptor beta chain was sequenced for a study of blood T cells in healthy people across ages. Whole-study results and caveats: Diversity of TCR beta per million T cells declined in a roughly linear way with age.

Germline V gene sequence: CDR1 DFQATT, CDR2 SNEGSKA (reference sequence). The CDR3 is made up of 14 amino acids. Trimming at V came to 6 bases and at J to 0 bases, leaving 4 bases not matched to a gene. Per individual sample, total RNA of at least 6 micrograms was extracted. Together with a sample-barcoded 5' primer, a J-beta primer mix was included in a second PCR lasting roughly 7 to 11 cycles. The yield of each sample was at least 2.5 million CDR3-containing paired-end reads. TCRdb used MiXCR to reprocess the 5' RACE reads, holding one entry per CDR3 protein. The table shows roughly 680,000 distinct CDR3 sequences, with 20% to 25% occurring only once. Of note for this clonotype: The antigen remains unidentified.

This receptor was obtained from a man in his 70s in good health. The chain is built from TRBV20-1 and TRBJ2-7, with 11 bases that match TRBD2. Sample: blood. The CDR3 DNA is TGCAGTGCCACGGGACTAGCGGTCTCCTACGAGCAGTACTTC. Translation gives CSATGLAVSYEQYF.